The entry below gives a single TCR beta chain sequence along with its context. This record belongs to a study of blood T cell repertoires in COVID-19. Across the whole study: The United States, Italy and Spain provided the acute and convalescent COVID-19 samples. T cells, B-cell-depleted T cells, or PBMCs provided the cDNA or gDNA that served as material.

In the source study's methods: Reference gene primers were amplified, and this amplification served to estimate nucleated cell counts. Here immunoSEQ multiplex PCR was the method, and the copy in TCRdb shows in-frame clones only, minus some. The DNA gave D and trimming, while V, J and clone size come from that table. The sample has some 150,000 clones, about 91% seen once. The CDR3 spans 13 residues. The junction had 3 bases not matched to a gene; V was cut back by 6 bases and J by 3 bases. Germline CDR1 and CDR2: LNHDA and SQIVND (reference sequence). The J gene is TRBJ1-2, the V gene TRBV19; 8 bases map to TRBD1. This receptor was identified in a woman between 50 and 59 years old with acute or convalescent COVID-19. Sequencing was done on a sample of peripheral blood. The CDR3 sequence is CASRTGVDYGYTF. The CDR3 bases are TGTGCCAGTAGGACAGGGGTGGACTATGGCTACACCTTC.